The 24 T cell receptor beta chains given below trace back to one sample, sequenced in a study of blood T cell repertoires in COVID-19. Libraries were prepared by immunoSEQ multiplex PCR; TCRdb keeps only in-frame clonotypes and omits some of them. The sample shows about 160,000 clones, around nine tenths of them seen only once. Input material: peripheral blood. The receptors shown here come from a man in his forties or fifties with acute or convalescent COVID-19.

The CDR3 DNA follows: TGTGCCAGCAGCCAACCCCGCGGGGGTCTTGTAGCTTTCTTT. Encoded protein: CASSQPRGGLVAFF. The rearrangement links TRBV3-1 (or the pseudogene TRBV3-2) to TRBJ1-1; possibly TRBD1 for D (5 bases). Trimming shortened V by 2 bases and J by 10 bases, and 17 bases separated the two germline ends. Germline CDR1 and CDR2: LGHDT and YNNKEL (reference sequence). This CDR3 has 14 residues.

The rearrangement links TRBV5-1 to TRBJ2-5, with 9 nucleotides matching TRBD1. The CDR3 spans 15 residues. V lost 3 bases and J lost 5; bases outside the gene matches: 8. Germline assignment: CDR1 SGHRS and CDR2 YFSETQ. As DNA, the CDR3 is TGCGCCAGCAGCTCGGGAACAGGGGGCGCGGAGACCCAGTACTTC. This translates into CASSSGTGGAETQYF.

This clone was observed once. This sequence joins TRBV6-5 and TRBJ2-2, with TRBD1 identical over 8 bases. V dropped 6 bases and J dropped 4; count of bases not matched to a gene: 4. The CDR3 loop spans 14 amino acids. Germline CDR1 MNHEY, CDR2 SVGAGI. This chain's CDR3 is CASRQGVLTGELFF. The CDR3 DNA reads TGTGCCAGCAGACAGGGGGTCCTCACCGGGGAGCTGTTTTTT.

This clone was seen a few times. The gene calls are TRBV5-6 and TRBJ2-2; 15 bases match TRBD2. Unmatched junction bases numbered 2, after V lost 4 bases and J lost 1 base. The CDR3 loop spans 17 amino acids. Germline V lookup: CDR1 SGHDT, CDR2 YYEEEE. DNA for the CDR3: TGTGCCAGCAGCCCGGGACTAGCGGGAGGGAACACCGGGGAGCTGTTTTTT. Translating it yields CASSPGLAGGNTGELFF. The whole variable domain, filled in from reference TRBV5-6 and TRBJ2-2, reads DAGVTQSPTHLIKTRGQQVTLRCSPKSGHDTVSWYQQALGQGPQFIFQYYEEEERQRGNFPDRFSGHQFPNYSSELNVNALLLGDSALYLCASSPGLAGGNTGELFFGEGSRLTVL.

This chain connects TRBV4-1 to TRBJ1-4, with unresolved D. Germline V gene sequence: CDR1 MGHRA, CDR2 YSYEKL. The V and J ends lost 1 base and 7 bases respectively, with 13 bases between them. The CDR3 totals 15 residues. The CDR3 region has the DNA TGCGCCAGCAGCCAAGGCCCGGTGGGAGGTGAAAAACTGTTTTTT. Translated: CASSQGPVGGEKLFF.

CDR3 sequence: CASSPPSQINEQYF. DNA of the CDR3: TGTGCCAGCTCACCACCGTCACAGATCAACGAGCAGTACTTC. The chain uses TRBV18 and TRBJ2-7; D is undetermined. This CDR3 is 14 amino acids long. Germline loops: CDR1 KGHSH, CDR2 LQKENI. V was clipped by 0 bases and J by 5 bases, with 11 bases between them.

The rearrangement joins TRBV9 to TRBJ1-2; TRBD1 matches 7 bases. Germline CDR1 is SGDLS and CDR2 is YYNGEE. The CDR3 extends over 15 amino acids. V lost 4 bases, J lost 2 bases, and 8 bases stayed unmatched. The CDR3 loop reads CASSLRTGPNYGYTF. CDR3 nucleotides: TGTGCCAGCAGCCTCCGGACAGGCCCCAACTATGGCTACACCTTC.

J is TRBJ2-5 and V is TRBV18; 7 positions agree with TRBD2. The germline gives CDR1 KGHSH, CDR2 LQKENI. Trimming at V came to 3 bases and at J to 0 bases, leaving 7 bases not matched to a gene. CDR3 size: 16 residues. CDR3 DNA: TGTGCCAGCTCACCCCGCAGGGAGGGGTACCAAGAGACCCAGTACTTC. Amino acid sequence: CASSPRREGYQETQYF.

The chain links TRBV7-6 to TRBJ2-2; 9 positions agree with TRBD1. Unmatched junction bases numbered 6, after V lost 6 bases and J lost 4 bases. From germline, CDR1 is SGHVS and CDR2 FNYEAQ. The CDR3 covers 15 residues. This CDR3 reads CASREQGAGTGELFF. The DNA of the CDR3 is TGTGCCAGCAGGGAACAGGGGGCGGGCACCGGGGAGCTGTTTTTT.

The chain couples TRBV24-1 to TRBJ2-3; 14 bases fit TRBD2. CDR1 and CDR2 from the germline V gene are KGHDR and SFDVKD. The CDR3 loop spans 16 amino acids. V lost 5 bases and J lost 3; bases outside the gene matches: 3. The CDR3 DNA is TGTGCCACCAGTGGACTAGCGGGGGGGCCGACAGATACGCAGTATTTT. Translated: CATSGLAGGPTDTQYF.

The chain is built from TRBV19 and TRBJ1-1; a weak D match, TRBD1 (6 bases). Germline V CDR1 and CDR2: LNHDA, SQIVND (reference sequence). The CDR3 contains 15 residues. V lost 3 bases, J lost 2 bases, and 13 bases lay in between. CDR3 nucleotide sequence: TGTGCCAGTAGTATCCCGGGACATCGAAACACTGAAGCTTTCTTT. The encoded protein is CASSIPGHRNTEAFF.

The CDR3 loop is CASSLGLASQETQYF. The CDR3 coding sequence is TGTGCCAGCTCTCTTGGACTAGCCTCCCAAGAGACCCAGTACTTC. V usage is TRBV18 and J usage is TRBJ2-5, with 8 bases aligning to TRBD2. The V gene's germline CDR1 is KGHSH and CDR2 LQKENI. This CDR3 has 15 amino acids. V lost 6 bases and J lost 1; bases outside the gene matches: 7.

The chain links TRBV7-2 to TRBJ2-1; TRBD2 agrees at 15 bases. Losses at the gene ends were 1 base for V and 7 bases for J; bases not matched to a gene: 8. Germline CDR1 SGHTA, CDR2 FQGNSA. CDR3 length: 18 amino acids. CDR3 bases: TGTGCCAGCAGCTTAGACCGGGGGACTAGCGGGGGGTATAATGAGCAGTTCTTC. It encodes CASSLDRGTSGGYNEQFF.

The chain couples TRBV27 to TRBJ1-6, with 9 bases identical to TRBD1. The CDR3 extends over 17 amino acids. Germline CDR1 MNHEY, CDR2 SMNVEV (reference sequence). J lost 0 bases, V lost 8 bases, and 8 bases had no gene match. The CDR3 spells CASHDRGASSYNSPLHF. In DNA form, the CDR3 reads TGTGCCAGCCACGACAGGGGGGCCAGCTCCTATAATTCACCCCTCCACTTT.

This rearrangement joins TRBV27 to TRBJ1-2; 8 bases map to TRBD1. Germline V gene lookup returns CDR1 MNHEY and CDR2 SMNVEV (reference sequence). V trimming: 5 bases; J trimming: 4 bases; junction bases outside the gene matches: 15. This CDR3 spans 17 amino acids. CDR3 nucleotides: TGTGCCAGCAGTCCCGGACAGGGAATCGGGGTGCGCTATGGCTACACCTTC. The encoded protein is CASSPGQGIGVRYGYTF.

This rearrangement joins TRBV7-9 to TRBJ2-5, with D possibly matching TRBD1 (6 bases). Germline V gene sequence: CDR1 SEHNR, CDR2 FQNEAQ (reference sequence). This CDR3 has 16 amino acids. The V end was cut by 3 bases, the J end by 1 base, with 15 bases between. CDR3 protein: CASSFRQGRFQETQYF. The CDR3, as DNA: TGTGCCAGCAGCTTTAGGCAGGGGAGATTCCAAGAGACCCAGTACTTC.

The CDR3 loop is CASSSGLPQLLFF. CDR3 DNA sequence: TGTGCCAGCAGCTCGGGACTACCCCAGTTATTGTTCTTC. V gene TRBV7-3 combines with J gene TRBJ2-1, with TRBD2 matching over 7 bases. Trimming removed 4 bases from V and 15 bases from J; junction bases left unmatched: 12. The germline gives CDR1 SGHTA, CDR2 FQGTGA. The CDR3 is made up of 13 amino acids. The variable domain in full, with the rest retrieved from reference TRBV7-3 and TRBJ2-1, is GAGVSQTPSNKVTEKGKYVELRCDPISGHTALYWYRQSLGQGPEFLIYFQGTGAADDSGLPNDRFFAVRPEGSVSTLKIQRTERGDSAVYLCASSSGLPQLLFFGPGTRLTVL.

The gene calls are TRBV29-1 and TRBJ1-1, with 9 bases fitting TRBD1. This CDR3 contains 14 residues. Germline lookup yields CDR1 SQVTM and CDR2 ANQGSEA. Trimming removed 8 bases from V and 1 base from J; junction bases left unmatched: 8. CDR3 sequence: CSTLGTGSNTEAFF. The DNA of the CDR3 is TGCAGCACTTTGGGGACAGGGTCGAACACTGAAGCTTTCTTT.

This clone was counted a few times. V usage is TRBV19 and J usage is TRBJ2-6; possible D gene TRBD1, 5 bases. This CDR3 region has 14 residues. The germline CDR1 and CDR2 sequences are LNHDA and SQIVND (reference sequence). Deletions cut 5 bases from V and 9 bases from J, with 14 bases between. The CDR3 region has the DNA TGTGCCAGTAGTCAGGGTTTGGTCGTCAACGTCCTGACTTTC. Amino acid sequence: CASSQGLVVNVLTF.

Notes on this clone: The limits of the CDR3 on the DNA are not certain, so only TCRdb's listed CDR3 is given. This same CDR3 is encoded by further DNA sequences in the sample. The CDR3 reads CASSFGRGSNTIYF. The rearrangement uses TRBV5-6 and TRBJ1-3. The CDR3 contains 14 residues when both ends are counted. CDR1 and CDR2 from the germline V gene are SGHDT and YYEEEE.

The J gene is TRBJ1-2, the V gene TRBV7-2; no firm D call. The V and J ends lost 2 bases and 0 bases respectively, with 10 bases between them. The germline V gene encodes CDR1 SGHTA and CDR2 FQGNSA. The CDR3 length is 15 residues. CDR3 bases: TGTGCCAGCAGCTTACAACTCTTTTCTAACTATGGCTACACCTTC. Its translation is CASSLQLFSNYGYTF.

The genes are TRBV19 and TRBJ2-3; D might be TRBD1 (6 bases). Germline assignment: CDR1 LNHDA and CDR2 SQIVND (reference sequence). There are 13 residues in the CDR3. Trimming shortened V by 4 bases and J by 2 bases, and 7 bases separated the two germline ends. The CDR3: CASSTGDTDTQYF. The CDR3, as DNA: TGTGCCAGTAGTACAGGGGACACAGATACGCAGTATTTT. Full variable domain (outside the CDR3, taken from reference TRBV19 and TRBJ2-3): DGGITQSPKYLFRKEGQNVTLSCEQNLNHDAMYWYRQDPGQGLRLIYYSQIVNDFQKGDIAEGYSVSREKKESFPLTVTSAQKNPTAFYLCASSTGDTDTQYFGPGTRLTVL.

This rearrangement joins TRBV5-1 to TRBJ1-4, with TRBD1 as a possible D gene (6 bases). The CDR3 loop spans 14 amino acids. With 5 bases removed from V and 2 bases from J, the gap between germline ends came to 10 bases. Per germline, CDR1 SGHRS and CDR2 YFSETQ. As DNA, the CDR3 is TGCGCCAGCAGGCAACAGGGCACTAATGAAAAACTGTTTTTT. Protein product: CASRQQGTNEKLFF. The variable domain in full, completed from reference TRBV5-1 and TRBJ1-4, reads KAGVTQTPRYLIKTRGQQVTLSCSPISGHRSVSWYQQTPGQGLQFLFEYFSETQRNKGNFPGRFSGRQFSNSRSEMNVSTLELGDSALYLCASRQQGTNEKLFFGSGTQLSVL.

This clone was seen a single time. The rearrangement joins TRBV9 to TRBJ2-7, with D maybe TRBD1 (6 bases). This CDR3 has 17 residues. Germline loops: CDR1 SGDLS, CDR2 YYNGEE. Between the trimmed V and J ends, which lost 3 bases and 3 bases, there was a span of 22 bases. The CDR3 here is CASSEDSLGSGVYEQYF. The CDR3 DNA sequence: TGTGCCAGCAGCGAGGACAGCCTGGGATCAGGGGTCTACGAGCAGTACTTC. The variable domain in full, with the rest retrieved from reference TRBV9 and TRBJ2-7, is DSGVTQTPKHLITATGQRVTLRCSPRSGDLSVYWYQQSLDQGLQFLIQYYNGEERAKGNILERFSAQQFPDLHSELNLSSLELGDSALYFCASSEDSLGSGVYEQYFGPGTRLTVT.